Following are 9 T cell receptor beta chains from one sample sequenced in a study of T cell responses to AZD1222 COVID-19 vaccine (dated by TCRdb to 2020 to 2022). Libraries came from the immunoSEQ multiplex PCR assay. TCRdb's version of the immuneACCESS table is confined to in-frame rearrangements and falls short of the full clone set. An unresolved V gene accounts for under half of the shortfall where checked; the remainder is of unknown origin. In all, the sample holds roughly 180,000 clones, and around 90% of those were seen once. The ten largest clones capture approximately 1.8% of the sample. The time point label for this specimen denotes: about 28 days (+/-7) after the second vaccine dose. The sample consisted of peripheral blood, taken 28 days after the second AZD1222 dose. Receptors originate from an adult who received the AZD1222 COVID-19 vaccine.

The rearrangement links TRBV18 to TRBJ1-6; D is uncertain. The length of the CDR3 is 13 residues. V was shortened by 8 bases and J by 5 bases, with 10 bases between the two germline ends. CDR1 KGHSH and CDR2 LQKENI come from the germline V gene. CDR3 amino acids: CASTLRDNSPLHF. The CDR3 nucleotides are TGTGCCAGCACACTAAGGGATAATTCACCCCTCCACTTT.

This rearrangement joins TRBV2 to TRBJ2-7; 7 bases are shared with TRBD2. Germline assignment: CDR1 SNHLY and CDR2 FYNNEI. The V gene end was trimmed by 3 bases and the J gene end by 0 bases; junction bases not matched to a gene: 5. The CDR3 totals 15 residues. The CDR3 coding sequence is TGTGCCAGCAGTGAGGTGGGCGGGAGCTCCTACGAGCAGTACTTC. Its translation: CASSEVGGSSYEQYF.

The chain carries TRBV19 and TRBJ2-7; D is ambiguous. CDR1 is LNHDA, CDR2 SQIVND, per germline (reference sequence). Trimming shortened V by 4 bases and J by 0 bases, and 10 bases separated the two germline ends. The CDR3 extends over 14 amino acids. CDR3 coding DNA: TGTGCCAGTAGTAGTGCGGTGTCCTCCTACGAGCAGTACTTC. Amino acids: CASSSAVSSYEQYF.

This clone was picked up a small number of times. The chain combines TRBV24-1 with TRBJ2-6; D might be TRBD2 (6 bases). Deletions cut 7 bases from V and 2 bases from J, with 11 bases between. The CDR3 is made up of 15 amino acids. Germline values: CDR1 KGHDR, CDR2 SFDVKD. CDR3 loop: CATSRSGAGANVLTF. The CDR3 nucleotides read TGTGCCACCAGCCGATCGGGGGCTGGGGCCAACGTCCTGACTTTC.

A word on this clone: One junction end disagrees with the germline gene, perhaps due to a read error. This chain uses TRBV14 with TRBJ2-7; TRBD1 might be the D (6 bases). This CDR3 region has 14 residues. Germline V gene data show CDR1 as SGHDN and CDR2 as FVKESK. The CDR3, as DNA: TGTGCCAGCAGCCTCATCCGGGACATTGCTACGTTGGACTTC. Translation: CASSLIRDIATLDF.

V is TRBV28 and J is TRBJ1-2, with D maybe TRBD1 (5 bases). Germline loops: CDR1 MDHEN, CDR2 SYDVKM. Trimming took 3 bases from V and 8 from J, leaving 13 bases between them. The CDR3 length is 13 residues. This CDR3 is CASSLSAGQGYTF. For the CDR3, the DNA is TGTGCCAGCAGTTTGTCGGCAGGGCAAGGCTACACCTTC.

The chain couples TRBV5-4 to TRBJ1-6; D is possibly TRBD1 (6 bases). CDR1 is SGHNT, CDR2 YYREEE, per germline (reference sequence). The CDR3 covers 15 residues. V dropped 4 bases and J dropped 10 bases, with 18 bases sitting between them. The CDR3 region is CASSPGRGARSPLHF. CDR3 sequence (DNA): TGTGCCAGCAGCCCGGGGAGGGGGGCGCGATCACCCCTCCACTTT.

The J gene is TRBJ1-4, the V gene TRBV6-5, with D perhaps TRBD1 (6 bases). Looked up from germline, CDR1 is MNHEY and CDR2 is SVGAGI. This CDR3 spans 16 amino acids. V lost 2 bases and J lost 8, with 18 bases in between. Here the CDR3 reads CASSYQWPPRGEKLFF. DNA for the CDR3: TGTGCCAGCAGTTACCAGTGGCCCCCTAGGGGGGAAAAACTGTTTTTT.

J is TRBJ2-1 and V is TRBV15; D might be TRBD2 (5 bases). This CDR3 has 15 amino acids. CDR1 and CDR2 from the germline V gene are LNHNV and YYDKDF (reference sequence). With 1 base removed from V and 2 bases from J, the gap between germline ends came to 9 bases. This CDR3 reads CATSRGGQAYNEQFF. CDR3 coding DNA: TGTGCCACCAGCAGAGGAGGGCAGGCCTACAATGAGCAGTTCTTC.